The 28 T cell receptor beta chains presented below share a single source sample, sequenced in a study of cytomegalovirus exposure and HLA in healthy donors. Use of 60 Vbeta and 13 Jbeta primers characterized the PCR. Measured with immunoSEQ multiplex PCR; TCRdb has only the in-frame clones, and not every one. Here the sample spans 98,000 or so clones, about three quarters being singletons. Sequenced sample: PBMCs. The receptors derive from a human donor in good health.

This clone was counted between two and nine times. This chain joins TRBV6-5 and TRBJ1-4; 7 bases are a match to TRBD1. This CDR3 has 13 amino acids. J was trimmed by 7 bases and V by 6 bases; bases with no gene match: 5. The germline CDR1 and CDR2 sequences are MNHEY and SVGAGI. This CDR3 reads CASRFRGIEKLFF. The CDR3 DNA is TGTGCCAGCAGGTTCAGGGGGATTGAAAAACTGTTTTTT.

The CDR3 DNA follows: TGTGCTAGTGGACCAGGGGGACTTTACTATGGCTACACCTTC. Its protein product is CASGPGGLYYGYTF. The chain joins TRBV12-5 to TRBJ1-2; TRBD1 agrees at 7 bases. Losses at the gene ends were 6 bases for V and 3 bases for J; bases not matched to a gene: 7. There are 14 residues in the CDR3. Germline V gene lookup returns CDR1 LGHNT and CDR2 FRNRAP.

The CDR3 spells CASRETSNEKLFF. The CDR3 region has the DNA TGTGCCAGCAGAGAGACAAGTAATGAAAAACTGTTTTTT. The V and J genes are TRBV2 and TRBJ1-4; D is unresolved. Trimming removed 6 bases at V and 4 bases at J, with 9 bases between. This CDR3 contains 13 residues. The germline gives CDR1 SNHLY, CDR2 FYNNEI.

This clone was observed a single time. Here the CDR3 reads CASSIRDSSYNSPLHF. The CDR3 coding sequence is TGTGCCAGCAGTATCCGGGACAGCTCCTATAATTCACCCCTCCACTTT. J is TRBJ1-6 and V is TRBV27, with TRBD1 matching 7 bases. The CDR3 runs 16 residues. After removal of 5 bases from V and 0 bases from J, the junction contained 4 bases not matched to a gene. Per germline, CDR1 MNHEY and CDR2 SMNVEV (reference sequence).

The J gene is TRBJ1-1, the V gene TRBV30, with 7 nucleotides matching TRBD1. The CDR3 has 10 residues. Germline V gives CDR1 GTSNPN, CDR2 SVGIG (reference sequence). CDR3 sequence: CASGQPEAFF. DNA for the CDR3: TGTGCTTCGGGACAGCCTGAAGCTTTCTTT.

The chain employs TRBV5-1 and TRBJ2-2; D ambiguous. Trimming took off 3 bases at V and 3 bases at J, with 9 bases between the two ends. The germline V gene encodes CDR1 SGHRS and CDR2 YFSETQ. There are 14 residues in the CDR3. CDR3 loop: CASSSGVDTGELFF. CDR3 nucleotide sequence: TGCGCCAGCAGCTCGGGTGTGGACACCGGGGAGCTGTTTTTT.

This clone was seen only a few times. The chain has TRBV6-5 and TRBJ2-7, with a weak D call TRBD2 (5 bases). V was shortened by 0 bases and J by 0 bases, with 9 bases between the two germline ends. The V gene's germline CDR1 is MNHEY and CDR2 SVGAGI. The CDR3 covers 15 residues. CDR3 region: CASSYSAGNSYEQYF. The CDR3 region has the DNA TGTGCCAGCAGTTACTCTGCGGGTAACTCCTACGAGCAGTACTTC.

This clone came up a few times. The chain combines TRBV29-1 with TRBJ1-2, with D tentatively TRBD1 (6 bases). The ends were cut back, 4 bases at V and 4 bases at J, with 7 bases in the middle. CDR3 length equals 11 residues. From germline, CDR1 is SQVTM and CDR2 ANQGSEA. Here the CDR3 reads CSVGTVYGYTF. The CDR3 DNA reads TGCAGCGTTGGGACAGTCTATGGCTACACCTTC.

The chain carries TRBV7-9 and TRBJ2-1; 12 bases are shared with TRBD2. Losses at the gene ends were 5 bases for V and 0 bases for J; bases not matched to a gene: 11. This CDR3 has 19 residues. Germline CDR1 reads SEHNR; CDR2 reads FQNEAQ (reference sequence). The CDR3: CASSPRLTSGGTSYNEQFF. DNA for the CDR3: TGTGCCAGCAGCCCGAGACTTACTAGCGGGGGGACCTCCTACAATGAGCAGTTCTTC.

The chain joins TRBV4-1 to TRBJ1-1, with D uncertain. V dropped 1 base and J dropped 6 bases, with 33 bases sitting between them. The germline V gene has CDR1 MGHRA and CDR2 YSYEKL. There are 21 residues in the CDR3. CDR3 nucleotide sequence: TGCGCCAGCAGCCAAGGCGCGGGCTCGGGGAGGGCCATTACATTAGCCGCTGAAGCTTTCTTT. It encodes CASSQGAGSGRAITLAAEAFF.

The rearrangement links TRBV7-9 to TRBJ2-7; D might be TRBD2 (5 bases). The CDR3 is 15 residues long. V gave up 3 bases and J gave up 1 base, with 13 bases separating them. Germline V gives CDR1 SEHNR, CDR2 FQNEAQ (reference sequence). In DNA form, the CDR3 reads TGTGCCAGCAGCTTTAAAACTAGTTGGTCCTACGAGCAGTACTTC. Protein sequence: CASSFKTSWSYEQYF.

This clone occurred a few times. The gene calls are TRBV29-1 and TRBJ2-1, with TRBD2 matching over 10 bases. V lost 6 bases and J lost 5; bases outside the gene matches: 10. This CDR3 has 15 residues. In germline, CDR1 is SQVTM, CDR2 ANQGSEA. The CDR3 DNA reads TGCAGCGTCGCCCATGGGCTAGCGGGGGACAATGAGCAGTTCTTC. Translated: CSVAHGLAGDNEQFF.

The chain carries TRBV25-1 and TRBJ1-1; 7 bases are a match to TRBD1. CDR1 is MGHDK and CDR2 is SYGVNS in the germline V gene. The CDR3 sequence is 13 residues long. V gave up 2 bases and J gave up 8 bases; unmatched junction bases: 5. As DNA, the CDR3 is TGTGCCAGCAGTGAAGTTCCGGGACAGGAAGCTTTCTTT. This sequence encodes CASSEVPGQEAFF.

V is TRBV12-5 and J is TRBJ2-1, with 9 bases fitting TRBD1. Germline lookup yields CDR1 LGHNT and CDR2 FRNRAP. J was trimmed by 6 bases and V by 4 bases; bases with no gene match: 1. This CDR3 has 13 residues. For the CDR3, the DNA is TGTGCTAGTGGTTCGGACAGGGGCAATGAGCAGTTCTTC. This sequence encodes CASGSDRGNEQFF.

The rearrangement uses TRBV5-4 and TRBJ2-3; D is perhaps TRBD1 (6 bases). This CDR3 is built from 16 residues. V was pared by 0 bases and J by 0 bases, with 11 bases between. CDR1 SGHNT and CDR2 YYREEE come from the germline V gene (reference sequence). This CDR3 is CASSLESRGSTDTQYF. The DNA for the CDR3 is TGTGCCAGCAGCTTGGAGTCAAGGGGGAGCACAGATACGCAGTATTTT.

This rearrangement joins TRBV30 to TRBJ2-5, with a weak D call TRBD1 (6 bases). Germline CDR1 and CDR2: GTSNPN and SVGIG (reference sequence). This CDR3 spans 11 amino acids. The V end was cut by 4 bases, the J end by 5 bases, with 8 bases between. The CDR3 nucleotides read TGTGCCTGGACGAGGGGGGAGACCCAGTACTTC. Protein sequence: CAWTRGETQYF.

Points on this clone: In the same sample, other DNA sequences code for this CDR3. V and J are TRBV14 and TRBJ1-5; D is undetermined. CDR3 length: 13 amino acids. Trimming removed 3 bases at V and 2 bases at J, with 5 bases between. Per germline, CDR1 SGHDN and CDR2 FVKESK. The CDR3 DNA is TGTGCCAGCAGCCAGCGTGGCAATCAGCCCCAGCATTTT. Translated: CASSQRGNQPQHF.

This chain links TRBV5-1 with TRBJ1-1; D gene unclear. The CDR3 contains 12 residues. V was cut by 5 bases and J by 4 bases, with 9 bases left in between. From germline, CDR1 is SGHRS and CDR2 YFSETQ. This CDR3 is CASSPGVTEAFF. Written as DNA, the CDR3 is TGCGCCAGCAGTCCCGGGGTCACTGAAGCTTTCTTT.

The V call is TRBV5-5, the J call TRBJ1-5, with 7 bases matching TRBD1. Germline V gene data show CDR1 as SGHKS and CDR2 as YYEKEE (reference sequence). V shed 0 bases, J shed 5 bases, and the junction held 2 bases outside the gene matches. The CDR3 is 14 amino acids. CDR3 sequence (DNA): TGTGCCAGCAGCTTGGGACAGGGATATCAGCCCCAGCATTTT. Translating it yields CASSLGQGYQPQHF. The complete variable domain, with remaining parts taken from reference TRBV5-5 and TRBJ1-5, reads DAGVTQSPTHLIKTRGQQVTLRCSPISGHKSVSWYQQVLGQGPQFIFQYYEKEERGRGNFPDRFSARQFPNYSSELNVNALLLGDSALYLCASSLGQGYQPQHFGDGTRLSIL.

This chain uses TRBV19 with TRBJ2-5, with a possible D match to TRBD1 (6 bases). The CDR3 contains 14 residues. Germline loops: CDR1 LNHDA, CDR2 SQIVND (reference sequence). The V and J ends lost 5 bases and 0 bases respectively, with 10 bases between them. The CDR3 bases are TGTGCCAGTAGTGCCACAGGGTACCAAGAGACCCAGTACTTC. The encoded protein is CASSATGYQETQYF.

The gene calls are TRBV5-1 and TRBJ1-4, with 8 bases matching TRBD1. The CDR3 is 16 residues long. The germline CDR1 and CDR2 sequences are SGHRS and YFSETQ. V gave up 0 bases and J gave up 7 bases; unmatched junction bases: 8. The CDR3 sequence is CASSLAGGGGFEKLFF. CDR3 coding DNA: TGCGCCAGCAGCTTGGCAGGGGGCGGAGGGTTTGAAAAACTGTTTTTT.

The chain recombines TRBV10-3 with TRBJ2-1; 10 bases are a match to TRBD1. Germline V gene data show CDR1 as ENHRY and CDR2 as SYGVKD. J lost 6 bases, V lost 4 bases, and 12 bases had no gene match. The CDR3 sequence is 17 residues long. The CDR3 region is CAISAARTGTGANEQFF. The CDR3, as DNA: TGTGCCATCAGTGCAGCCCGGACCGGGACAGGGGCCAATGAGCAGTTCTTC.

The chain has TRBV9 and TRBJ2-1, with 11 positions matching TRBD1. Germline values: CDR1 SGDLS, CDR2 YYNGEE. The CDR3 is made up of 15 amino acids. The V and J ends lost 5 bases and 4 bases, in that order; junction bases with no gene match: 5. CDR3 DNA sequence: TGTGCCAGCAGTGCGGGACAGGGGGTTTACAATGAGCAGTTCTTC. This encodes CASSAGQGVYNEQFF.

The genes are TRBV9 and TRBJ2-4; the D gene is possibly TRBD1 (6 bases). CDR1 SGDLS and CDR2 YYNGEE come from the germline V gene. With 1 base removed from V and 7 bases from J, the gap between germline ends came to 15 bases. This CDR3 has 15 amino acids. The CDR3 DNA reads TGTGCCAGCAGCGTAAACCCCGGGACATCGAACATTCAGTACTTC. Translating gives CASSVNPGTSNIQYF.

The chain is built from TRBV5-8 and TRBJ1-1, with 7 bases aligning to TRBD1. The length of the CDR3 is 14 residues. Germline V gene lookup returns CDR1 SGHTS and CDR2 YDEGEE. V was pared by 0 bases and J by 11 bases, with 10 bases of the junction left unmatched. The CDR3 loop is CASSLEGGRLKAFF. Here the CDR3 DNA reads TGTGCCAGCAGCTTGGAAGGGGGCCGGCTAAAGGCTTTCTTT.

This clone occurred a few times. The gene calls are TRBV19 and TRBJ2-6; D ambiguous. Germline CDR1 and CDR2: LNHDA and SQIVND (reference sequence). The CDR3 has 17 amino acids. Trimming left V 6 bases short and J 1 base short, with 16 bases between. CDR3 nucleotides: TGTGCCAGTAGGTTCGCAGGCAACCCTTCTGGGGCCAACGTCCTGACTTTC. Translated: CASRFAGNPSGANVLTF.

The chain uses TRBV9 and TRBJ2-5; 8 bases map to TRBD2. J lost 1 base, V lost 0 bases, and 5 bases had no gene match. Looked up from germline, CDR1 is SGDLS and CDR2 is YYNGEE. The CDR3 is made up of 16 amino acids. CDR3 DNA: TGTGCCAGCAGCGTAGCTTCGGCGGGGGGCCAAGAGACCCAGTACTTC. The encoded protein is CASSVASAGGQETQYF.

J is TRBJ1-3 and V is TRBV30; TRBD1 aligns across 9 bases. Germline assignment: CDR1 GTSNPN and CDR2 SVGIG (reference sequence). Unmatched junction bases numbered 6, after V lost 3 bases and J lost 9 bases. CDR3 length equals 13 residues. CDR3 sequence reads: CAWRGTGLITIYF. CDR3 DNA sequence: TGTGCCTGGAGGGGGACAGGGCTCATCACCATATATTTT. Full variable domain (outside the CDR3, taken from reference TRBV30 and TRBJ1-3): SQTIHQWPATLVQPVGSPLSLECTVEGTSNPNLYWYRQAAGRGLQLLFYSVGIGQISSEVPQNLSASRPQDRQFILSSKKLLLSDSGFYLCAWRGTGLITIYFGEGSWLTVV.